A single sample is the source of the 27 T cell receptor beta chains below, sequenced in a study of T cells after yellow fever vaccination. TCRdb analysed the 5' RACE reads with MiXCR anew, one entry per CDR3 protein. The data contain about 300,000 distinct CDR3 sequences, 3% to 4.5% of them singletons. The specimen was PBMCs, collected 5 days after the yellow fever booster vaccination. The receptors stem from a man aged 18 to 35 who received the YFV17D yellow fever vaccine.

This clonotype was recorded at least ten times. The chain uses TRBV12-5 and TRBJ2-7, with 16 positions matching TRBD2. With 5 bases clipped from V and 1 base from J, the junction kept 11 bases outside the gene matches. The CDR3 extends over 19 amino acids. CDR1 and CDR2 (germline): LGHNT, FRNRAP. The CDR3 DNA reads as TGTGCTAGTGGTCCACGGGGACTAGCGGGGGGGCGCAGGTCCTACGAGCAGTACGTC. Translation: CASGPRGLAGGRRSYEQYV.

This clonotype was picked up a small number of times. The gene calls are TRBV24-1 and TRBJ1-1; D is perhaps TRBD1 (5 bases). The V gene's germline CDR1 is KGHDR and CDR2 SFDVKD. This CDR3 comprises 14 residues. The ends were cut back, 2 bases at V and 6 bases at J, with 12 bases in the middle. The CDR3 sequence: CATSDSPQGSEAFF. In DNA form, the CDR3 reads TGTGCCACCAGTGATTCGCCTCAGGGATCTGAAGCTTTCTTT.

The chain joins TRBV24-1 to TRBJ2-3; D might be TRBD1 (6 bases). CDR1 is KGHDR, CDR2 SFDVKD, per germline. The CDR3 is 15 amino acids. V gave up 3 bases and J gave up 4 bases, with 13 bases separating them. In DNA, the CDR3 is TGTGCCACCAGTGATAACAGGGATTCCGCAGATACGCAGTATTTT. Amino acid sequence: CATSDNRDSADTQYF.

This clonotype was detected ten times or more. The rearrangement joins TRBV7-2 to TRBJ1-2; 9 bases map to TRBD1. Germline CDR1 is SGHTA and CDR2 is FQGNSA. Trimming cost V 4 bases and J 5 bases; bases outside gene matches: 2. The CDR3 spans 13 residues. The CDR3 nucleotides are TGTGCCAGCAGCTCGGGACAGGGTTATGGCTACACCTTC. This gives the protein CASSSGQGYGYTF. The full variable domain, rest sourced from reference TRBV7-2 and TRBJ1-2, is GAGVSQSPSNKVTEKGKDVELRCDPISGHTALYWYRQSLGQGLEFLIYFQGNSAPDKSGLPSDRFSAERTGGSVSTLTIQRTQQEDSAVYLCASSSGQGYGYTFGSGTRLTVV.

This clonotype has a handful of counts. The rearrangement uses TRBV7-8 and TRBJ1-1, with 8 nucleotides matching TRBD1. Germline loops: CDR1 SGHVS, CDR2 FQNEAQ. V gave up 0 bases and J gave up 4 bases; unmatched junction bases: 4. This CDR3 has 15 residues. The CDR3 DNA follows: TGTGCCAGCAGCTTAGCGGGTACAGGGGGCACTGAAGCTTTCTTT. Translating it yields CASSLAGTGGTEAFF.

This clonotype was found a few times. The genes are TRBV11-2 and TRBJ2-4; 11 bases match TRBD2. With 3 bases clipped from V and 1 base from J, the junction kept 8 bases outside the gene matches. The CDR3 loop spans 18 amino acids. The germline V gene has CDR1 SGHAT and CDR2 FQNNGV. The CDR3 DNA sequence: TGTGCCAGCAGCTTTTATAGCGGGGGGGCCAGTGCCAAAAACATTCAGTACTTC. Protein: CASSFYSGGASAKNIQYF.

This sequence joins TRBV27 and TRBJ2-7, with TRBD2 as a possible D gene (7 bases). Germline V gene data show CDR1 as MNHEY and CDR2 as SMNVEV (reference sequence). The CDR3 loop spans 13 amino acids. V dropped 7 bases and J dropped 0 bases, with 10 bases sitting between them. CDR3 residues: CASMGGASYEQYF. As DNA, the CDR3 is TGTGCCAGCATGGGGGGGGCCTCCTACGAGCAGTACTTC.

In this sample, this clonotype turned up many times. The CDR3 region has the DNA TGCGCCAGCAGCCAAGATTGGGACAATGAGCAGTTCTTC. Translated, it gives CASSQDWDNEQFF. The chain uses TRBV4-3 and TRBJ2-1; D is unclear. The CDR3 extends over 13 amino acids. V dropped 0 bases and J dropped 5 bases, with 5 bases sitting between them. The germline V gene encodes CDR1 LGHNA and CDR2 YSLEER.

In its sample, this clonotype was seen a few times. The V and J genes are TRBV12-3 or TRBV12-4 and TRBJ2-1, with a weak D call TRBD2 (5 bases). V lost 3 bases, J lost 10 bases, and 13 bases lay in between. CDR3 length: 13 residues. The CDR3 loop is CASSLLGDVEQFF. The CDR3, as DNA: TGTGCCAGCAGTTTGCTCGGGGATGTGGAGCAGTTCTTC.

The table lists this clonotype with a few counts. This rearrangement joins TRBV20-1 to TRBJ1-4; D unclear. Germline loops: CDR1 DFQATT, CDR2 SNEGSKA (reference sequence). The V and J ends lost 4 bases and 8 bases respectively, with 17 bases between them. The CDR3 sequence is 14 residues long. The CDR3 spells CSANIPMGGEKLFF. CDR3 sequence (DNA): TGCAGTGCTAATATTCCCATGGGAGGGGAAAAACTGTTTTTT.

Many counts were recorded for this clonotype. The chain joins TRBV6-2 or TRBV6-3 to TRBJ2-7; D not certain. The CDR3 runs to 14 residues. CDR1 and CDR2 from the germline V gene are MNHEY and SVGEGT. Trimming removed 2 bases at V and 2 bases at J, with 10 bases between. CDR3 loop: CASSYRVETYEQYF. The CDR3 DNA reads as TGTGCCAGCAGTTACCGTGTAGAAACCTACGAGCAGTACTTC.

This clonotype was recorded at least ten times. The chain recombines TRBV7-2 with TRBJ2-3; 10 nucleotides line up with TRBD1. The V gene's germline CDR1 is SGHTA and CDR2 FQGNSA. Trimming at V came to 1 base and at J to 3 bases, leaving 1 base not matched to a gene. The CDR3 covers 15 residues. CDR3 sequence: CASSLVGQGTDTQYF. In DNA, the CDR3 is TGTGCCAGCAGCTTAGTGGGACAGGGGACAGATACGCAGTATTTT. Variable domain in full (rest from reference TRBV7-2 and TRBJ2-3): GAGVSQSPSNKVTEKGKDVELRCDPISGHTALYWYRQSLGQGLEFLIYFQGNSAPDKSGLPSDRFSAERTGGSVSTLTIQRTQQEDSAVYLCASSLVGQGTDTQYFGPGTRLTVL.

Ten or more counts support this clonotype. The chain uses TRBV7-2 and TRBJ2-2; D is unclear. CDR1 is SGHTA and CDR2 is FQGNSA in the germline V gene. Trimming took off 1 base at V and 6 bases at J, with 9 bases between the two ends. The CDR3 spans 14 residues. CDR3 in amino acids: CASSLGGMAGELFF. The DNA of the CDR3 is TGTGCCAGCAGCTTAGGTGGGATGGCCGGGGAGCTGTTTTTT.

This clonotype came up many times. CDR3 residues: CASSPPGSLSTDTQYF. The CDR3 DNA is TGTGCCAGCTCACCACCGGGATCACTGAGCACAGATACGCAGTATTTT. V usage is TRBV18 and J usage is TRBJ2-3; D not certain. Germline CDR1 and CDR2: KGHSH and LQKENI. The CDR3 runs 16 residues. V gave up 0 bases and J gave up 0 bases, with 10 bases separating them.

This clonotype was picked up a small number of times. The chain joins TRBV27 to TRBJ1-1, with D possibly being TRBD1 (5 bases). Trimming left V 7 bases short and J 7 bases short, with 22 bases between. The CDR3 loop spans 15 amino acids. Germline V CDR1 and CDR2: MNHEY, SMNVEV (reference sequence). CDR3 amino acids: CASMGRWAMGLEAFF. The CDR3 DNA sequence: TGTGCCAGCATGGGAAGGTGGGCCATGGGACTTGAAGCTTTCTTT.

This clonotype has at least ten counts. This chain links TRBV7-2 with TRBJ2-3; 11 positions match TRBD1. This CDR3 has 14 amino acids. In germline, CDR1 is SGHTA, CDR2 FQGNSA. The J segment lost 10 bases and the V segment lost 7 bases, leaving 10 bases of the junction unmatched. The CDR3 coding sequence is TGTGCCAGCACCTTCGGACAGGGGGCTATTGCGCAGTATTTT. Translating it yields CASTFGQGAIAQYF.

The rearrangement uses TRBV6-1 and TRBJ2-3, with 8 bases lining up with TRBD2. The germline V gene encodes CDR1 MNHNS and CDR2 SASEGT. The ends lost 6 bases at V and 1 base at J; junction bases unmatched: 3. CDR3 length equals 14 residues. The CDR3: CASSWRGGTDTQYF. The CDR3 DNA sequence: TGTGCCAGCAGCTGGCGGGGGGGCACAGATACGCAGTATTTT.

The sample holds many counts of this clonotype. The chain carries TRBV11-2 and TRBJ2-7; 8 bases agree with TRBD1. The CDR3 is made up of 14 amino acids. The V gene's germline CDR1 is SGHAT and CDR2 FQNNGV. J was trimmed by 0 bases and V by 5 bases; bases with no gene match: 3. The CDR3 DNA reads TGTGCCAGCAGCCAAGACAGGGGCTCCTACGAGCAGTACGTC. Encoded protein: CASSQDRGSYEQYV.

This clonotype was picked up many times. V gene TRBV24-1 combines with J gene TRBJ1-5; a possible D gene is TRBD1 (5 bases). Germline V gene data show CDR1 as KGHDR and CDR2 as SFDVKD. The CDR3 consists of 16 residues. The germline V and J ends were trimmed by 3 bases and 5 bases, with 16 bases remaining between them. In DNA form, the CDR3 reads TGTGCCACCAGTGATCGGACTTCGGGGGTGTATCAGCCCCAGCATTTT. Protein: CATSDRTSGVYQPQHF.

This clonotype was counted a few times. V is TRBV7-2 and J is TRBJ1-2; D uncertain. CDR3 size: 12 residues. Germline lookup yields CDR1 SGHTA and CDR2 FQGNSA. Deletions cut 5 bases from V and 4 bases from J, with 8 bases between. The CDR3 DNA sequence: TGTGCCAGCAGCAAATTGGCCTATGGCTACACCTTC. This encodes CASSKLAYGYTF.

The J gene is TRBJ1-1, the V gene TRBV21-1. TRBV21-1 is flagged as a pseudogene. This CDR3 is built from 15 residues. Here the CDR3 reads CASSKGLGGNTEAFF. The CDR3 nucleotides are TGTGCCAGCAGCAAAGGGTTGGGAGGGAACACTGAAGCTTTCTTT.

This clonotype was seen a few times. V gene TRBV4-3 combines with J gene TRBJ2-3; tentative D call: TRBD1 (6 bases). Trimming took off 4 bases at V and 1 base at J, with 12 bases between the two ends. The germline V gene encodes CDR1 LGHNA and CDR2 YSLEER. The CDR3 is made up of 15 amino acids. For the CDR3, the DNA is TGCGCCAGCAGCCCCCAAGGGGGACGCACAGATACGCAGTATTTT. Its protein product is CASSPQGGRTDTQYF.

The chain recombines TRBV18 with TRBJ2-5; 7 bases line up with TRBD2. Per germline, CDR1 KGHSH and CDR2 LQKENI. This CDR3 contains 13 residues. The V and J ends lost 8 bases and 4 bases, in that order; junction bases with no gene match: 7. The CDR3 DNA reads TGTGCCAGCGGACGGGGGGTACGAGAGACCCAGTACTTC. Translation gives CASGRGVRETQYF. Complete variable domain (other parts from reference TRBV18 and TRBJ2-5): NAGVMQNPRHLVRRRGQEARLRCSPMKGHSHVYWYRQLPEEGLKFMVYLQKENIIDESGMPKERFSAEFPKEGPSILRIQQVVRGDSAAYFCASGRGVRETQYFGPGTRLLVL.

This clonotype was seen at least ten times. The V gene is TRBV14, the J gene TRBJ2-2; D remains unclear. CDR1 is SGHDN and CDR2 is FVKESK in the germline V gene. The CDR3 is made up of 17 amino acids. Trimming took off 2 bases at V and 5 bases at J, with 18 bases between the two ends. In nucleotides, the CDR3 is TGTGCCAGCAGCCAATACGGCCTCAGAGCACCGACCGGGGAGCTGTTTTTT. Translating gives CASSQYGLRAPTGELFF.

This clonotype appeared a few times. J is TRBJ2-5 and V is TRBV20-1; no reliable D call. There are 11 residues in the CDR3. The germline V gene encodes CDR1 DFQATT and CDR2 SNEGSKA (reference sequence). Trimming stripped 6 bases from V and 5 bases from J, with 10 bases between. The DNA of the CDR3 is TGCAGTGCGGAAAGGTGGGAGACCCAGTACTTC. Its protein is CSAERWETQYF.

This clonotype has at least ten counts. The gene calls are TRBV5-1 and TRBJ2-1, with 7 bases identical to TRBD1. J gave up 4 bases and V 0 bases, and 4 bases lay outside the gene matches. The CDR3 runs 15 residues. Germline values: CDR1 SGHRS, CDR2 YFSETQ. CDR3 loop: CASSLVQGVYNEQFF. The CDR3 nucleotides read TGCGCCAGCAGCTTGGTCCAGGGGGTATACAATGAGCAGTTCTTC.

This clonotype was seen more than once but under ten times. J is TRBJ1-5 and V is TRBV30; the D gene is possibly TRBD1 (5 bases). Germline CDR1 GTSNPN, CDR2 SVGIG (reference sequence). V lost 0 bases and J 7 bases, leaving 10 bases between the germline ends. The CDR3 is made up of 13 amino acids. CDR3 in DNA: TGTGCCTGGAGTGTAGGGGTCTGGCAGCCCCAGCATTTT. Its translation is CAWSVGVWQPQHF. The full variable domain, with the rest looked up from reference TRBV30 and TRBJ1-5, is SQTIHQWPATLVQPVGSPLSLECTVEGTSNPNLYWYRQAAGRGLQLLFYSVGIGQISSEVPQNLSASRPQDRQFILSSKKLLLSDSGFYLCAWSVGVWQPQHFGDGTRLSIL.